What follows describes a single T cell receptor beta chain. Its matching antigen is unknown. This CDR3 has 16 amino acids. CDR1 is MDHEN, CDR2 SYDVKM, per germline. After removal of 4 bases from V and 4 bases from J, the junction contained 11 bases not matched to a gene. The entry originates in a study of T cell responses to AZD1222 COVID-19 vaccine. General observations from the study: Per reports, nearly half of all spike-specific TCRs target regions that are unmutated in variants. At baseline, just 5 or 6 AZD1222 recipients tested seropositive.

TCRdb's table, derived via immunoSEQ multiplex PCR, lists solely in-frame clones and lacks some. The sample lists about 150,000 clones; less than 90% were seen once. This sample comprised peripheral blood, obtained on day 0 of AZD1222 vaccination. V and J are TRBV28 and TRBJ1-2; 8 bases are a match to TRBD1. This TCR was recovered from an adult in good health. The DNA for the CDR3 is TGTGCCAGCAGTTCGACCGGGACAGGATCTTTCTATGGCTACACCTTC. Protein product: CASSSTGTGSFYGYTF.